These 17 T cell receptor beta chains were all obtained from the same sample, sequenced in a study of Ad26.COV2.S vaccination and SARS-CoV-2 variants. Repertoires were generated with immunoSEQ multiplex PCR, while TCRdb's copy carries only in-frame clones and drops some. The repertoire holds hundreds of thousands of clones, with around 92% as singletons. The treatment is: over 15 received Ad26.COV2.S at low or high dose, single or two shots; several received placebo; per-sample allocation not given. After the first vaccine or placebo injection, samples were drawn on day 63. Source: peripheral blood, taken in a trial of Ad26.COV2.S vaccine versus placebo. The source of these receptors is a person aged 18-65 years who received the Ad26.COV2.S COVID-19 vaccine or a placebo.

The gene calls are TRBV4-1 and TRBJ1-2; TRBD1 might be the D (5 bases). Per the germline V gene, CDR1 is MGHRA and CDR2 is YSYEKL. The CDR3 has 16 amino acids. Trimming pared 0 bases from V and 4 bases from J, leaving 15 bases between. In DNA, the CDR3 is TGCGCCAGCAGCCAAGATGAACAGGTCCTACTCTATGGCTACACCTTC. Amino acids: CASSQDEQVLLYGYTF.

V gene TRBV25-1 combines with J gene TRBJ1-1; D unresolved. Germline V lookup: CDR1 MGHDK, CDR2 SYGVNS. The CDR3 has 11 residues. V was pared by 0 bases and J by 11 bases, with 7 bases between. The CDR3: CASSEYLRAFF. CDR3 bases: TGTGCCAGCAGTGAATATCTGAGGGCTTTCTTT.

This clone has a handful of counts. The chain has TRBV5-1 and TRBJ1-6; TRBD1 might be the D (5 bases). Between the trimmed V and J ends, which lost 4 bases and 4 bases, there was a span of 18 bases. The CDR3 totals 17 residues. CDR1 is SGHRS and CDR2 is YFSETQ in the germline V gene. CDR3: CASSSVSGTEYNSPLHF. The CDR3 coding sequence is TGCGCCAGCAGCAGCGTGTCCGGGACTGAGTATAATTCACCCCTCCACTTT.

The CDR3 region is CASSPGQGAGGELFF. The CDR3 coding sequence is TGTGCCAGCAGCCCGGGACAGGGGGCCGGCGGGGAGCTGTTTTTT. The chain has TRBV5-4 and TRBJ2-2, with 12 positions matching TRBD1. The trim removed 4 bases at V and 7 bases at J, leaving 5 bases unmatched. The germline V gene encodes CDR1 SGHNT and CDR2 YYREEE (reference sequence). The CDR3 has 15 residues.

The rearrangement uses TRBV11-2 and TRBJ1-2; D is undetermined. In germline, CDR1 is SGHAT, CDR2 FQNNGV. The CDR3 runs 13 residues. The V end was cut by 0 bases, the J end by 2 bases, with 4 bases between. In DNA, the CDR3 is TGTGCCAGCAGCTTAGAACGGAACTATGGCTACACCTTC. Protein product: CASSLERNYGYTF.

The genes are TRBV5-4 and TRBJ2-7; the D is unclear. Germline CDR1 and CDR2: SGHNT and YYREEE (reference sequence). This CDR3 region has 14 residues. V gave up 0 bases and J gave up 9 bases, with 16 bases separating them. Here the CDR3 DNA reads TGTGCCAGCAGCTTGGGTGGACCCTACGGTGTGCAGTACTTC. Residues: CASSLGGPYGVQYF.

The chain couples TRBV5-1 to TRBJ2-1, with 10 bases aligning to TRBD2. V shed 4 bases, J shed 10 bases, and the junction held 14 bases outside the gene matches. CDR1 is SGHRS, CDR2 YFSETQ, per germline. The CDR3 sequence is 16 residues long. As DNA, the CDR3 is TGCGCCAGCAGCGAAGCGAGCGGGGGGGCCTATCGGGAGCAGTTCTTC. Encoded protein: CASSEASGGAYREQFF.

This chain uses TRBV15 with TRBJ2-5, with TRBD2 identical over 7 bases. The CDR3 has 13 residues. Germline values: CDR1 LNHNV, CDR2 YYDKDF (reference sequence). Unmatched junction bases numbered 6, after V lost 11 bases and J lost 0 bases. CDR3 protein: CAASRGDQETQYF. CDR3 in DNA: TGTGCCGCTAGCCGGGGGGACCAAGAGACCCAGTACTTC.

V gene TRBV12-5 combines with J gene TRBJ2-1, with D hard to call. CDR1 and CDR2 (germline): LGHNT, FRNRAP. The CDR3 length is 12 residues. The germline V and J ends were trimmed by 6 bases and 6 bases, with 9 bases remaining between them. CDR3 protein: CASGLNSNEQFF. The CDR3 DNA reads TGTGCTAGTGGCCTCAATAGCAATGAGCAGTTCTTC.

The chain employs TRBV11-2 and TRBJ2-7; weak D call: TRBD1 (6 bases). The length of the CDR3 is 13 residues. Deletions cut 6 bases from V and 1 base from J, with 10 bases between. Germline CDR1 and CDR2: SGHAT and FQNNGV. CDR3 in DNA: TGTGCCAGCAGAGTGGACAGTTCCTACGAGCAGTACTTC. Translated, it gives CASRVDSSYEQYF.

This sequence joins TRBV19 and TRBJ2-7, with a weak D call TRBD1 (5 bases). Germline-derived CDR1 and CDR2 are LNHDA and SQIVND (reference sequence). This CDR3 comprises 15 residues. The V end was cut by 3 bases, the J end by 3 bases, with 15 bases between. The CDR3 is CASSMGPNEDYEQYF. CDR3 in DNA: TGTGCCAGTAGTATGGGGCCCAACGAGGACTACGAGCAGTACTTC. Full variable domain (rest looked up from reference TRBV19 and TRBJ2-7): DGGITQSPKYLFRKEGQNVTLSCEQNLNHDAMYWYRQDPGQGLRLIYYSQIVNDFQKGDIAEGYSVSREKKESFPLTVTSAQKNPTAFYLCASSMGPNEDYEQYFGPGTRLTVT.

The chain has TRBV6-5 and TRBJ1-2; no clear D gene. The CDR3 runs 16 residues. Trimming took 8 bases from V and 5 from J, leaving 24 bases between them. Germline CDR1 MNHEY, CDR2 SVGAGI. This CDR3 is CASRWLIADTPYGYTF. Here the CDR3 DNA reads TGTGCCAGCCGTTGGCTGATTGCTGACACACCTTATGGCTACACCTTC.

The chain is built from TRBV19 and TRBJ2-7, with 9 bases aligning to TRBD2. Germline CDR1 is LNHDA and CDR2 is SQIVND (reference sequence). Germline trimming cut 1 base from V and 2 bases from J; bases unmatched to any gene: 6. This CDR3 has 16 amino acids. CDR3 sequence (DNA): TGTGCCAGTAGTATAGGCGCCCTAGCGGGGACCTACGAGCAGTACTTC. Encoded protein: CASSIGALAGTYEQYF. Combining the CDR3 with reference TRBV19 and TRBJ2-7 gives the whole variable domain DGGITQSPKYLFRKEGQNVTLSCEQNLNHDAMYWYRQDPGQGLRLIYYSQIVNDFQKGDIAEGYSVSREKKESFPLTVTSAQKNPTAFYLCASSIGALAGTYEQYFGPGTRLTVT.

This clone has a single count. The J gene is TRBJ2-5, the V gene TRBV7-9; the D call may be TRBD1 or TRBD2 (5 bases each). Germline CDR1 and CDR2: SEHNR and FQNEAQ (reference sequence). This CDR3 spans 15 amino acids. V gave up 4 bases and J gave up 0 bases, with 12 bases separating them. CDR3 residues: CASSSTGTYQETQYF. DNA for the CDR3: TGTGCCAGCAGCTCAACCGGGACGTACCAAGAGACCCAGTACTTC.

The V gene is TRBV2, the J gene TRBJ2-5; D may be TRBD2 (6 bases). CDR3 length equals 13 residues. With 7 bases removed from V and 6 bases from J, the gap between germline ends came to 15 bases. Germline V lookup: CDR1 SNHLY, CDR2 FYNNEI. As DNA, the CDR3 is TGTGCCAGCAATGGGGGGACTGCAAAGACCCAGTACTTC. This encodes CASNGGTAKTQYF.

This chain's CDR3 is CASSRQGDAYEQYF. In nucleotides, the CDR3 is TGTGCCAGCAGTAGACAGGGGGACGCCTACGAGCAGTACTTC. The rearrangement joins TRBV6-2 or TRBV6-3 to TRBJ2-7, with 9 bases identical to TRBD1. Trimming took 5 bases from V and 2 from J; bases not matched to a gene: 4. The CDR3 is 14 residues long. Germline assignment: CDR1 MNHEY and CDR2 SVGEGT.

The CDR3 protein is CASSASVGVSNQPQHF. The CDR3 DNA is TGTGCCAGCAGCGCCAGCGTGGGGGTAAGCAATCAGCCCCAGCATTTT. The J gene is TRBJ1-5, the V gene TRBV7-2; D may be TRBD1 (5 bases). The CDR3 is 16 amino acids. Germline V gene lookup returns CDR1 SGHTA and CDR2 FQGNSA. The ends were cut back, 5 bases at V and 1 base at J, with 15 bases in the middle.